This T cell receptor beta chain was sequenced during a study of T-cell reconstitution after alpha-beta-depleted transplantation in children. Findings and caveats of the study: Recipient T cells and thymic progenitors that survived were the source of the high TCRbeta diversity seen at day 60 in some patients. Fresh T-cell production supplied most of the T-cell counts and diversity seen one year after transplant. Several hundred expanded graft clones reportedly supplied alpha-beta T cells about two months after transplant.

This clonotype was recorded a few times. Its antigen remains unidentified. V was shortened by 0 bases and J by 2 bases, with 17 bases between the two germline ends. Germline values: CDR1 SGHRS, CDR2 YFSETQ. The CDR3 consists of 17 residues. The authors prepared the TCRbeta library with unique molecular identifiers. TCRdb re-called the PCR reads with MiXCR, one entry per CDR3 protein. This table holds about 980,000 distinct CDR3 sequences, under 30% found once. This receptor was taken from a boy younger than two who had a stem cell transplant for SCID, so the T cells may come from the graft donor. Sequencing used PBMCs, mostly from graft donor cells, obtained 360 days after TCRalphabeta/CD19-depleted stem cell transplant. The rearrangement uses TRBV5-1 and TRBJ1-1; D might be TRBD1 (6 bases). CDR3 protein: CASSLAPRDTSNTEAFF. The CDR3 bases are TGCGCCAGCAGCTTGGCCCCCCGGGACACGTCTAACACTGAAGCTTTCTTT.